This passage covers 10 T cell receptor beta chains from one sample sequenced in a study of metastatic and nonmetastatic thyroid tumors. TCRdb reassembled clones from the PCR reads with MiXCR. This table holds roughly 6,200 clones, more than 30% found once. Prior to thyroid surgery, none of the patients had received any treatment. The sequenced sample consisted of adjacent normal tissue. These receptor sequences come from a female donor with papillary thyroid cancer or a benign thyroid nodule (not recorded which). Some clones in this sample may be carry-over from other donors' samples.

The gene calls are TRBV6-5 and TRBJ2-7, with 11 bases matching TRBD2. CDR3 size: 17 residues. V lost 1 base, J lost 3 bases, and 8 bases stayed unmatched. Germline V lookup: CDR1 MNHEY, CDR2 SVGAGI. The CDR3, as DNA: TGTGCCAGCAGTTACTTGGGGAGCCTAGCGGGAGGCTACGAGCAGTACTTC. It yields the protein CASSYLGSLAGGYEQYF.

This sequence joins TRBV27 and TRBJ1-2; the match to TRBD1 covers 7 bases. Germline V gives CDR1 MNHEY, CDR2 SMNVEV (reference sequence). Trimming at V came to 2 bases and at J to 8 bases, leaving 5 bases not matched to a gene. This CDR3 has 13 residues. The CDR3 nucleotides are TGTGCCAGCAGTTTAGGACAGGAGTGGGGCTACACCTTC. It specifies CASSLGQEWGYTF.

This chain's CDR3 is CASRRDTYPNTEAFF. CDR3 DNA sequence: TGTGCCAGCAGACGGGACACCTACCCGAACACTGAAGCTTTCTTT. The chain recombines TRBV7-6 with TRBJ1-1; a weak D match, TRBD1 (6 bases). Germline V gene sequence: CDR1 SGHVS, CDR2 FNYEAQ. V was shortened by 6 bases and J by 1 base, with 15 bases between the two germline ends. The CDR3 runs 15 residues. The full variable domain, completed using reference TRBV7-6 and TRBJ1-1, is GAGVSQSPRYKVTKRGQDVALRCDPISGHVSLYWYRQALGQGPEFLTYFNYEAQQDKSGLPNDRFSAERPEGSISTLTIQRTEQRDSAMYRCASRRDTYPNTEAFFGQGTRLTVV.

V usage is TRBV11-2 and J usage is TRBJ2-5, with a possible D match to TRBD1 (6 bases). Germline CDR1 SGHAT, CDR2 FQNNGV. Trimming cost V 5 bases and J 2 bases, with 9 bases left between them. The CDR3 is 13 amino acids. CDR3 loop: CASSPRGQETQYF. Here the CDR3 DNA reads TGTGCCAGCAGCCCCAGGGGTCAAGAGACCCAGTACTTC.

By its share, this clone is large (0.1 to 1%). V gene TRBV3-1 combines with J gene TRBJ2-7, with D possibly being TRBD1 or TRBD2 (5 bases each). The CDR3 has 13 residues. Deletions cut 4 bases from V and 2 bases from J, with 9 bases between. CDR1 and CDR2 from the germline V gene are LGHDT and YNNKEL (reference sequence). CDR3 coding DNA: TGTGCCAGCAGCCCCGGGACCACCTACGAGCAGTACTTC. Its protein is CASSPGTTYEQYF.

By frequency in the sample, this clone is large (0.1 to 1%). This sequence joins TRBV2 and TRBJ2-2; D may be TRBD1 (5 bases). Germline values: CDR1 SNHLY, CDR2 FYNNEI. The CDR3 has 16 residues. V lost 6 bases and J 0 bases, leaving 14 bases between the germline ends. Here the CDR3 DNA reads TGTGCCAGCAGAGCGCCGATACAGGCGAACACCGGGGAGCTGTTTTTT. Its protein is CASRAPIQANTGELFF.

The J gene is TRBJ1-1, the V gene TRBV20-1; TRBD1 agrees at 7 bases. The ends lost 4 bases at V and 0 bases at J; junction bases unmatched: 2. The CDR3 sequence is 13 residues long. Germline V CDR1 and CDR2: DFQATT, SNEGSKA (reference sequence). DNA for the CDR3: TGCAGTGCTACCGGGACAGTGAACACTGAAGCTTTCTTT. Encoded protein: CSATGTVNTEAFF.

CDR3 DNA sequence: TGTGCCAGCAGTGAAGATCGGCAGGAGTTAGAAAAACTGTTTTTT. It yields the protein CASSEDRQELEKLFF. V gene TRBV6-1 combines with J gene TRBJ1-4; no definite D call. CDR1 and CDR2 from the germline V gene are MNHNS and SASEGT. V lost 1 base and J lost 8, with 14 bases in between. This CDR3 region has 15 residues.

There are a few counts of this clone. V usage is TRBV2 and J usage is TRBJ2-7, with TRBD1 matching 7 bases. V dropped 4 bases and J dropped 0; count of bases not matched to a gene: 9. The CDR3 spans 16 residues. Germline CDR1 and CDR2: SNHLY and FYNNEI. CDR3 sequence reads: CASSGADRLDSYEQYF. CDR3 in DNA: TGTGCCAGCAGTGGAGCGGACAGGCTCGACTCCTACGAGCAGTACTTC.

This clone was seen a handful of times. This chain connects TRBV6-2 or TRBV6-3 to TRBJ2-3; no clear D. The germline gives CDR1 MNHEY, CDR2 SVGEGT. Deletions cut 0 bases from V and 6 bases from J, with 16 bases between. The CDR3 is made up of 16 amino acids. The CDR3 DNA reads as TGTGCCAGCAGTTACTCGGTCCAGTCTGGACGGGATACGCAGTATTTT. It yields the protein CASSYSVQSGRDTQYF.